This entry features one T cell receptor (beta chain) sequence. Its antigen is still unknown. The entry originates in a study of T-cell memory formation after mild COVID-19. Study results and caveats: Most CD4+ clones that shrank were in CM and EM, while CD8+ ones turned up in EMRA. The finding that pre-infection memory included some responding clones suggested that cross-reactive memory joined. Clones that got smaller from day 15 to 85 had even CD4/CD8, while clones growing later tipped toward CD4+.

Amplification by 5'RACE using constant-segment primers produced TCR alpha and TCR beta cDNA libraries that carried sample barcodes and UMIs. In TCRdb, the 5' RACE reads were re-called with MiXCR into one record per CDR3 protein. Of 130,000 to 150,000 distinct CDR3 sequences listed, under 7% are singletons. V lost 4 bases and J 8 bases, leaving 12 bases between the germline ends. Germline assignment: CDR1 KGHSH and CDR2 LQKENI. The CDR3 has 13 amino acids. V usage is TRBV18 and J usage is TRBJ2-1, with D hard to call. Input material: PBMCs or a T cell subset sorted from them (not recorded which). The receptor's source is an adult woman who had mild COVID-19 (a few samples of this study predate the infection). Cell type and time point are not known. This CDR3 reads CASSLSRGDEQFF. In DNA form, the CDR3 reads TGTGCCAGCTCACTATCGCGAGGCGATGAGCAGTTCTTC.